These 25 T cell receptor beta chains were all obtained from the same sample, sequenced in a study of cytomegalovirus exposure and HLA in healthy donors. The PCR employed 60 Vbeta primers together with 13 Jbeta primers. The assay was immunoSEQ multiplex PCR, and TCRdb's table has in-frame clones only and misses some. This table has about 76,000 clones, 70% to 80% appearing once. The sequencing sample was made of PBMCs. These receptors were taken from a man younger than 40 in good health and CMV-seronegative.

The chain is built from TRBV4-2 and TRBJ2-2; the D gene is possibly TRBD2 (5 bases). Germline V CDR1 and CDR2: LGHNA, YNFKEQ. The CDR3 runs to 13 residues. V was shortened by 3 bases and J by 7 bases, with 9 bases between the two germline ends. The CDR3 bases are TGTGCCAGCAGCCAGGCACTAGACGGGGAGCTGTTTTTT. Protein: CASSQALDGELFF.

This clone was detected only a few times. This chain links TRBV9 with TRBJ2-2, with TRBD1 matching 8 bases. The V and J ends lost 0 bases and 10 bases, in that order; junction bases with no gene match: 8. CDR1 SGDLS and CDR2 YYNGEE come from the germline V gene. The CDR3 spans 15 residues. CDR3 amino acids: CASSVASGQGQELFF. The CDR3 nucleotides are TGTGCCAGCAGCGTAGCTTCCGGACAGGGACAGGAGCTGTTTTTT.

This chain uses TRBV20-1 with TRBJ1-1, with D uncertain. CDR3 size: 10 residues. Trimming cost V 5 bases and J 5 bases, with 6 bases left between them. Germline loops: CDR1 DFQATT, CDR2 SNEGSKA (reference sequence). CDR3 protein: CSAAGTEAFF. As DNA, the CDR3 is TGCAGTGCTGCCGGGACTGAAGCTTTCTTT.

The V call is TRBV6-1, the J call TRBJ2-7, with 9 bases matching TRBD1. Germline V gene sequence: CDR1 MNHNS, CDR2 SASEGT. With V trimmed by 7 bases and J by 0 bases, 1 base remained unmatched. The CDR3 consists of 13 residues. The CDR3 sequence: CASTTGGSYEQYF. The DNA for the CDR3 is TGTGCCAGCACGACAGGGGGCTCCTACGAGCAGTACTTC.

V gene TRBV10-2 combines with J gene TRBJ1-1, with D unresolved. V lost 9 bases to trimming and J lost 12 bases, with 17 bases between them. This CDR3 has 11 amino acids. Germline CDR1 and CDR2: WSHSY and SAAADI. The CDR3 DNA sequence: TGCGCCAGAGAGCGGCACCGACACTCTTTCTTT. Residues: CARERHRHSFF.

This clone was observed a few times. CDR3 amino acids: CASSEGSSGGRNIQYF. The CDR3 region has the DNA TGTGCCAGCAGTGAAGGGTCTAGCGGGGGCCGAAACATTCAGTACTTC. This chain uses TRBV2 with TRBJ2-4, with 10 bases lining up with TRBD2. CDR1 is SNHLY and CDR2 is FYNNEI in the germline V gene. The CDR3 totals 16 residues. The V gene end was trimmed by 1 base and the J gene end by 6 bases; junction bases not matched to a gene: 6. Full variable domain (rest looked up from reference TRBV2 and TRBJ2-4): EPEVTQTPSHQVTQMGQEVILRCVPISNHLYFYWYRQILGQKVEFLVSFYNNEISEKSEIFDDQFSVERPDGSNFTLKIRSTKLEDSAMYFCASSEGSSGGRNIQYFGAGTRLSVL.

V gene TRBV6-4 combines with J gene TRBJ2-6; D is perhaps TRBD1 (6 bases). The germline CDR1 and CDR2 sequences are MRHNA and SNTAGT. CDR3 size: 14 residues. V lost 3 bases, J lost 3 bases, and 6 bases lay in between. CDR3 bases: TGTGCCAGCAGTGAGGACAGTGGGGCCAACGTCCTGACTTTC. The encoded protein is CASSEDSGANVLTF.

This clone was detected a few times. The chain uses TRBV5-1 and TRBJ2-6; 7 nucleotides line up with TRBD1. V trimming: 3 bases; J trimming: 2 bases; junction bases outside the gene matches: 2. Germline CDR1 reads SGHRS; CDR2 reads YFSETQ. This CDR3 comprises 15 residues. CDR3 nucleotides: TGCGCCAGCAGCTCACAGGGGCCTGGGGCCAACGTCCTGACTTTC. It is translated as CASSSQGPGANVLTF.

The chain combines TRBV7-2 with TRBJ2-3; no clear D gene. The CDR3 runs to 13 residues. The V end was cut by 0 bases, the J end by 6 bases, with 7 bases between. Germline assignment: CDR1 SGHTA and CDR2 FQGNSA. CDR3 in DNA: TGTGCCAGCAGCTTAGCAGTCCAGGATACGCAGTATTTT. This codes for CASSLAVQDTQYF.

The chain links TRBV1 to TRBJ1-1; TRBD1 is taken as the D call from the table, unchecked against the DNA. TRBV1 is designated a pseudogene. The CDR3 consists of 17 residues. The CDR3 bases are TGCACCAGCAGCCAGCCATTCAAGGACAGGGATGGGAGAAGGGCTTTCTTT. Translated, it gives CTSSQPFKDRDGRRAFF.

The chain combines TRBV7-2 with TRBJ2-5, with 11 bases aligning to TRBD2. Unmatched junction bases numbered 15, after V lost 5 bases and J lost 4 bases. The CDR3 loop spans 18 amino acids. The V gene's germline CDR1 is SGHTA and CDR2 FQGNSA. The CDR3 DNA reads TGTGCCAGCAGCGCAAGGCGGCTAGCGGGAGGTTCACGAGAGACCCAGTACTTC. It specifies CASSARRLAGGSRETQYF.

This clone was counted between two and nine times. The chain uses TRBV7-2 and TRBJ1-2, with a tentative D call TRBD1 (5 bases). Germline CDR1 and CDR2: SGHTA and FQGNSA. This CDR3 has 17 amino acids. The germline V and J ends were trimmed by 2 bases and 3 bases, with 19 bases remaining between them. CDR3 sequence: CASSLTAYRQGDYGYTF. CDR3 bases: TGTGCCAGCAGCTTAACCGCATACAGGCAAGGGGACTATGGCTACACCTTC.

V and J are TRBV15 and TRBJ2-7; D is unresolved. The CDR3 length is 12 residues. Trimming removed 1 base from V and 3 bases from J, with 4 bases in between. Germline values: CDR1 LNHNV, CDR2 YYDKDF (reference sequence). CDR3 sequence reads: CATSRVGYEQYF. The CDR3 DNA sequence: TGTGCCACCAGCAGAGTCGGCTACGAGCAGTACTTC.

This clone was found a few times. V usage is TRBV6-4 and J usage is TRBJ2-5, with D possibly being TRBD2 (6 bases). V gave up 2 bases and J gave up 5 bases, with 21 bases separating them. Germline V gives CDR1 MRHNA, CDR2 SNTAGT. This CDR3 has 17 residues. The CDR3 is CASSDGRAGRYTETQYF. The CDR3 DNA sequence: TGTGCCAGCAGTGACGGTAGGGCGGGGAGGTATACTGAGACCCAGTACTTC.

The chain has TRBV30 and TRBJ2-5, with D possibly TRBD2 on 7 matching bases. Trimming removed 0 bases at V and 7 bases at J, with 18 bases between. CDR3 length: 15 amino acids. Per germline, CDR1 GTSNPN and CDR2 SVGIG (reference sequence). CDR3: CAWSVSGGGAGTQYF. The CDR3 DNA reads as TGTGCCTGGAGTGTCAGCGGAGGGGGGGCGGGGACCCAGTACTTC.

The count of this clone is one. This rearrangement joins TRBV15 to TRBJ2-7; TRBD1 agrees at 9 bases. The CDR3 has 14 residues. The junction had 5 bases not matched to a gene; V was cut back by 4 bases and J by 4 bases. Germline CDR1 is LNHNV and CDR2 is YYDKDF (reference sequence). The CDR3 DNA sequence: TGTGCCACCAGCAAAAGACAGGGGGATTACGAGCAGTACTTC. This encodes CATSKRQGDYEQYF.

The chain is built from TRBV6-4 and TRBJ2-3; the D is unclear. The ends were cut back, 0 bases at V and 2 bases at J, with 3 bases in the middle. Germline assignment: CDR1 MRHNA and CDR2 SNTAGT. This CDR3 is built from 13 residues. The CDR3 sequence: CASSDSNTDTQYF. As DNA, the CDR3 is TGTGCCAGCAGTGACTCCAACACAGATACGCAGTATTTT.

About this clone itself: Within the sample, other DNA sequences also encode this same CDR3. In DNA, the CDR3 is TGCAGTGCTAGGGACAACTACGAGCAGTACTTC. It specifies CSARDNYEQYF. V usage is TRBV20-1 and J usage is TRBJ2-7; D is possibly TRBD1 (5 bases). The CDR3 loop spans 11 amino acids. Germline CDR1 reads DFQATT; CDR2 reads SNEGSKA (reference sequence). V dropped 3 bases and J dropped 3 bases, with 6 bases sitting between them.

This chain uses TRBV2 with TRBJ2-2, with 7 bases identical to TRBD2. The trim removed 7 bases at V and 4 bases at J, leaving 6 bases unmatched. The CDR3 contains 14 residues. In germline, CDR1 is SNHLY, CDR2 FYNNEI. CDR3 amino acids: CASKKIAGTGELFF. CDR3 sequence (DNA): TGTGCCAGCAAAAAAATAGCGGGCACCGGGGAGCTGTTTTTT.

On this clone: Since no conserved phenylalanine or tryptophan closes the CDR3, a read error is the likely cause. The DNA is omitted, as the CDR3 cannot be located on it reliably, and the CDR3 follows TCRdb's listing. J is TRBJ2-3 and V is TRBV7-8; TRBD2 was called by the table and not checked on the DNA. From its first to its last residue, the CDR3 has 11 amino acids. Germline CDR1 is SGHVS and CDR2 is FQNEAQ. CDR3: CASTSGRGAVS.

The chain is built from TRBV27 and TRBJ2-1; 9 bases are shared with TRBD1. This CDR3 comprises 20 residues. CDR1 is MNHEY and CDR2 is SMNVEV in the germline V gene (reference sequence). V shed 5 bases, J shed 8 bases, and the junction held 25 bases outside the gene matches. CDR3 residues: CASSTQQGAGTMRVVDEQFF. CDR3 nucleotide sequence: TGTGCCAGCAGTACACAACAGGGGGCAGGGACTATGAGGGTAGTCGATGAGCAGTTCTTC.

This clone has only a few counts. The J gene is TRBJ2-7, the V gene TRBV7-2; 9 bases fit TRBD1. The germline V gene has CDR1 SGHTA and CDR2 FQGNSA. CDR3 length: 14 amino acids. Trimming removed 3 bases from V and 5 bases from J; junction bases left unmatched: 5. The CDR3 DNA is TGTGCCAGCAGCTTCAAACAGGGGGCCCACGAGCAGTACTTC. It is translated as CASSFKQGAHEQYF.

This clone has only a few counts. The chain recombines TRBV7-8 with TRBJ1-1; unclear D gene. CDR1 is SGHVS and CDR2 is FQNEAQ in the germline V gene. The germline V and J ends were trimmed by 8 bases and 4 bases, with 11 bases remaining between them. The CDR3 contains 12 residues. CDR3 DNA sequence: TGTGCCAGCCGCCTACTCGGCACTGAAGCTTTCTTT. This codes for CASRLLGTEAFF. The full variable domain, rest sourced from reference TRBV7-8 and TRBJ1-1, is GAGVSQSPRYKVAKRGQDVALRCDPISGHVSLFWYQQALGQGPEFLTYFQNEAQLDKSGLPSDRFFAERPEGSVSTLKIQRTQQEDSAVYLCASRLLGTEAFFGQGTRLTVV.

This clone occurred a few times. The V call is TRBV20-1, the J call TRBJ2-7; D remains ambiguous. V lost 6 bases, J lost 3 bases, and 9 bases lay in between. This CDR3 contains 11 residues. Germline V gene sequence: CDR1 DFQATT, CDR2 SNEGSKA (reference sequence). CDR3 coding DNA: TGCAGTGCGCGAATCGACTACGAGCAGTACTTC. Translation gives CSARIDYEQYF.

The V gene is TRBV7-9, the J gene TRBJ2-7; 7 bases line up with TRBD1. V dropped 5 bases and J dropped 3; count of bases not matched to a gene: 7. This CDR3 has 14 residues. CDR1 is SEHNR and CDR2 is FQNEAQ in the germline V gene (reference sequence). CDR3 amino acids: CASSPSGQSYEQYF. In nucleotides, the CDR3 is TGTGCCAGCAGCCCCTCGGGACAGAGCTACGAGCAGTACTTC.